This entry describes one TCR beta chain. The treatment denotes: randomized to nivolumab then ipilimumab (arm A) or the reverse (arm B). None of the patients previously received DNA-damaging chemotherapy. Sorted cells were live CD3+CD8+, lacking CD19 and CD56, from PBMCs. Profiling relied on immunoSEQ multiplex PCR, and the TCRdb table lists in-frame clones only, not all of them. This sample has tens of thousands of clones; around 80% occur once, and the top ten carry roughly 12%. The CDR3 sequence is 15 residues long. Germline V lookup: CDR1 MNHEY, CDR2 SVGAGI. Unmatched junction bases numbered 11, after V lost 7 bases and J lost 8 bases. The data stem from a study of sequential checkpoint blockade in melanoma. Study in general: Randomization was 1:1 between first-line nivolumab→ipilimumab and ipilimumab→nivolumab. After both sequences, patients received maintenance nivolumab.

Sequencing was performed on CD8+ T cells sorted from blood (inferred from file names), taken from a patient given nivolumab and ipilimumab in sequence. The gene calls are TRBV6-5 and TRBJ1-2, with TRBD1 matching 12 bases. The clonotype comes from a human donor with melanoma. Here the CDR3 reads CASTSAGTGGGGYTF. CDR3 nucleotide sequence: TGTGCCAGCACCTCAGCCGGGACAGGGGGCGGGGGCTACACCTTC.